The sequence of this TCR beta chain was determined in a study of cytomegalovirus exposure and HLA in healthy donors. Study conclusions and caveats: Several of the most significant clusters appeared linked to common viral pathogens, based on a later analysis. In vitro checks showed that a few CMV-associated chains really do target CMV antigens. The later analysis indicated that the majority of CMV-associated TCR beta chains appeared HLA-restricted. There was a cluster of highly shared sequence variants that was likely a sequencing artifact.

Germline trimming cut 2 bases from V and 0 bases from J; bases unmatched to any gene: 3. Germline-derived CDR1 and CDR2 are LNHDA and SQIVND (reference sequence). The CDR3 runs 15 residues. Points on this clone: What it recognizes is unknown.

It was with 60 Vbeta and 13 Jbeta primers that the PCR ran. TCRdb keeps only in-frame clones here, not all; method: immunoSEQ multiplex PCR. The data show around 170,000 clones, 80% to 85% seen once. The chain couples TRBV19 to TRBJ1-1; 7 bases align to TRBD1. Sequencing was done on a sample of PBMCs. This clonotype was sampled from a boy aged 2 to 10 in good health and CMV-seronegative. CDR3 amino acids: CASSIPQGVNTEAFF. In DNA, the CDR3 is TGTGCCAGTAGTATACCTCAGGGGGTGAACACTGAAGCTTTCTTT.